This T cell receptor beta chain was recorded in a study of OX40 agonist ivuxolimab in advanced cancers. Profiled with immunoSEQ multiplex PCR; TCRdb holds only in-frame clones, not every one. This sample has 40,000 to 45,000 clones, with 85% to 90% found just once. The CDR3 spans 16 residues. After removal of 0 bases from V and 1 base from J, the junction contained 7 bases not matched to a gene. Germline V lookup: CDR1 SGHNT, CDR2 YYREEE (reference sequence). The TCR originated in an adult with an advanced solid tumor such as melanoma, head and neck, liver or kidney cancer. The starting material was CD4+ or CD8+ T cells sorted from blood, obtained in a trial of the OX40 agonist ivuxolimab. The chain is built from TRBV5-4 and TRBJ2-7; the match to TRBD2 covers 7 bases. The chain's CDR3 is CASSLDPSGVSYEQYF. DNA of the CDR3: TGTGCCAGCAGCTTGGACCCTAGCGGAGTTTCCTACGAGCAGTACTTC.